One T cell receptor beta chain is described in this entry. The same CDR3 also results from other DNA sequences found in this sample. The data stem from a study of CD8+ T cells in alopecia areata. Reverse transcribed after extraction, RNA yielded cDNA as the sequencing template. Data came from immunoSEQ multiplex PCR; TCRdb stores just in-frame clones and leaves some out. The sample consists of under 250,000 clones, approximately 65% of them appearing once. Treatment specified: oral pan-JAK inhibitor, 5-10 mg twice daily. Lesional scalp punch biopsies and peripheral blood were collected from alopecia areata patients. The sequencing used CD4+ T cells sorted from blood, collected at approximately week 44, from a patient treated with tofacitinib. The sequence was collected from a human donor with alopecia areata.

CDR3 loop: CASSLGTENSPLHF. Here the CDR3 DNA reads TGTGCCAGCAGCTTAGGGACAGAGAATTCACCCCTCCACTTT. The chain links TRBV7-3 to TRBJ1-6, with 7 bases fitting TRBD1. Germline V CDR1 and CDR2: SGHTA, FQGTGA. Trimming at V came to 2 bases and at J to 7 bases, leaving 2 bases not matched to a gene. The CDR3 runs to 14 residues.